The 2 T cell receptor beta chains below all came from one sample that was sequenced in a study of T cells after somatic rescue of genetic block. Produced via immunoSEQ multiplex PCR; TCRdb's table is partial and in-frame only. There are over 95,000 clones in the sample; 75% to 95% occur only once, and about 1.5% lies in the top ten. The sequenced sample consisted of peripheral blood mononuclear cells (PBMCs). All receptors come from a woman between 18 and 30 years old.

CDR3 coding DNA: TGTGCCAGCAGCTTAGGAGGGGGGTCTGAAGAGACCCAGTACTTC. Its translation: CASSLGGGSEETQYF. The chain joins TRBV11-2 to TRBJ2-5, with D possibly being TRBD1 or TRBD2 (6 bases each). The CDR3 loop spans 15 amino acids. The germline CDR1 and CDR2 sequences are SGHAT and FQNNGV. V shed 1 base and J shed 3 bases, with 12 bases lying between them. The full variable domain, with the rest looked up from reference TRBV11-2 and TRBJ2-5, is EAGVAQSPRYKIIEKRQSVAFWCNPISGHATLYWYQQILGQGPKLLIQFQNNGVVDDSQLPKDRFSAERLKGVDSTLKIQPAKLEDSAVYLCASSLGGGSEETQYFGPGTRLLVL.

The CDR3 coding sequence is TGTGCCAGCAGCTCCAGGGGCGGTGGAAACACCATATATTTT. Translation: CASSSRGGGNTIYF. The V and J genes are TRBV7-2 and TRBJ1-3, with D tentatively TRBD1 (6 bases). Germline lookup yields CDR1 SGHTA and CDR2 FQGNSA. This CDR3 region has 14 residues. Trimming cost V 4 bases and J 3 bases, with 10 bases left between them.